These 16 T cell receptor beta chains were sequenced from one sample in a study of monozygotic twins with inflammatory bowel disease. After re-calling the 5' RACE reads, TCRdb lists one entry per CDR3 protein, DNA absent. Its table records approximately 210,000 distinct CDR3 sequences. What was sequenced was blood. These receptors all stem from a human donor with ulcerative colitis or Crohn's disease, or a healthy co-twin of an affected twin (not recorded which).

The rearrangement links TRBV4-2 to TRBJ2-7; TCRdb picks TRBD2, but there is no DNA to check that call. This CDR3 has 15 residues. Germline V gives CDR1 LGHNA, CDR2 YNFKEQ. This CDR3 is CASSQDLAGAYEQYF.

Here the CDR3 reads CASSIYGDQPQHF. The genes are TRBV7-2 and TRBJ1-5. This CDR3 region has 13 residues. Per germline, CDR1 SGHTA and CDR2 FQGNSA.

The chain has TRBV5-1 and TRBJ2-6; the TCRdb D gene call, TRBD1, has no DNA to confirm it. This CDR3 contains 19 residues. Germline V gives CDR1 SGHRS, CDR2 YFSETQ. The CDR3 loop reads CASSRHLTGFLSGANVLTF.

V usage is TRBV5-1 and J usage is TRBJ2-2; there is no DNA to check the TCRdb D call of TRBD2. CDR3 length equals 15 residues. Looked up from germline, CDR1 is SGHRS and CDR2 is YFSETQ. The CDR3 here is CASSLVGRDTGELFF.

The chain is built from TRBV10-3 and TRBJ1-2; TCRdb names TRBD1, which stays unverified in the absence of DNA. The length of the CDR3 is 16 residues. Looked up from germline, CDR1 is ENHRY and CDR2 is SYGVKD. CDR3 loop: CAISESRQGLNYGYTF.

V is TRBV7-8 and J is TRBJ2-3; the TCRdb call, TRBD2, lacks DNA for checking. The CDR3 spans 14 residues. Germline-derived CDR1 and CDR2 are SGHVS and FQNEAQ. CDR3 sequence reads: CASSSNGEGGTQYF.

The V call is TRBV20-1, the J call TRBJ2-7; TCRdb lists TRBD1, though no DNA is available to test this call. The CDR3 consists of 15 residues. The V gene's germline CDR1 is DFQATT and CDR2 SNEGSKA (reference sequence). The chain's CDR3 is CSASGGLFSSYEQYF.

The chain couples TRBV7-7 to TRBJ1-1. Germline CDR1 SSHAT, CDR2 FNYEAQ (reference sequence). This CDR3 has 13 residues. This CDR3 reads CASSFTEDTEAFF.

The chain has TRBV20-1 and TRBJ2-1; the D gene TCRdb calls, TRBD2, cannot be checked with no DNA. CDR1 is DFQATT and CDR2 is SNEGSKA in the germline V gene (reference sequence). CDR3 length: 14 amino acids. The CDR3 here is CSARVSGRLYEQFF.

This sequence joins TRBV6-1 and TRBJ2-5; the TCRdb D gene call, TRBD2, has no DNA to confirm it. This CDR3 has 13 amino acids. Germline V gene data show CDR1 as MNHNS and CDR2 as SASEGT. This CDR3 is CASRLGQTETQYF.

The rearrangement uses TRBV11-2 and TRBJ2-1; TCRdb's D gene call, TRBD1, goes unchecked for lack of DNA. The V gene's germline CDR1 is SGHAT and CDR2 FQNNGV. This CDR3 is built from 18 residues. The CDR3: CASSPSRDGFGAYNEQFF.

This chain uses TRBV14 with TRBJ1-4; TCRdb returns TRBD1, unconfirmable since there is no DNA. The CDR3 sequence is 13 residues long. Germline V CDR1 and CDR2: SGHDN, FVKESK. CDR3: CASSQGTRNELFF.

The chain has TRBV6-2 or TRBV6-3 and TRBJ1-1. Germline V lookup: CDR1 MNHEY, CDR2 SVGEGT. This CDR3 comprises 14 residues. The CDR3 loop reads CASSTEADHTEAFF.

The chain is built from TRBV7-9 and TRBJ2-1; with no DNA, the TCRdb D assignment of TRBD1 cannot be verified. The length of the CDR3 is 15 residues. CDR1 SEHNR and CDR2 FQNEAQ come from the germline V gene (reference sequence). CDR3 amino acids: CASSPLGTPGDEQFF.

The V call is TRBV2, the J call TRBJ2-3; absent DNA, TCRdb's TRBD2 call cannot be checked. The CDR3 extends over 15 amino acids. Germline lookup yields CDR1 SNHLY and CDR2 FYNNEI. This chain's CDR3 is CASSPSSGRPNTQYF.

V usage is TRBV3-1 and J usage is TRBJ2-7. Germline assignment: CDR1 LGHDT and CDR2 YNNKEL (reference sequence). The CDR3 loop spans 11 amino acids. This chain's CDR3 is CASSQSQEQYF.